This record looks at one TCR beta chain sequence and its context. This likely traces to a read error, being one base from a far larger clone. With two time points in the design, 5 to 6 milliliters of peripheral blood were drawn at each one. The data belong to a study of prognosis after radiotherapy for stage I lung cancer. About the research overall: Recruitment took place in Nanjing, China, where patients with stage I non-small cell lung cancer were enrolled between April 2018 and January 2019. Around 14 patients presented with newly diagnosed primary stage I lung tumors, and five carried oligometastatic NSCLC following surgical resection of the primary tumor.

Trimming shortened V by 3 bases and J by 6 bases, and 16 bases separated the two germline ends. Germline values: CDR1 MNHGY, CDR2 SVAAGI. The CDR3 contains 15 residues. It was by two-round multiplex PCR that TCR beta CDR3 was amplified from genomic DNA. Primers targeting each individual TRBV and TRBJ gene were applied in first-round PCR. Each CDR3 protein gets one entry after TCRdb re-called the multiplex PCR reads with MiXCR. The sample lists around 30,000 distinct CDR3 sequences; less than 35% were seen once. This TCR came from a donor of 50 years or more with non-small cell lung cancer. V gene TRBV6-9 combines with J gene TRBJ2-3; possibly TRBD1 for D (5 bases). The material was PBMCs, obtained before or after stereotactic body radiation therapy (not recorded which). CDR3 nucleotide sequence: TGTGCCAGCAGTTACTCTTTCAGGGCGGACGATACGCAGTATTTT. Amino acid sequence: CASSYSFRADDTQYF.